This is a list of T cell receptor beta chains from one sample in a study of graft-versus-host responses after intestinal transplantation. This table comes from immunoSEQ multiplex PCR, and its TCRdb copy is limited to in-frame clones, with some not included. The sample has over 80,000 clones, roughly 91% seen once. No antigen is known for these receptors. Here the sequenced sample was unstimulated CD4+ T cells sorted from spleen or lymph node cells, taken before transplant. The receptors stem from a human donor who was the organ donor for an intestinal transplant. CDR3s include the opening cysteine and the closing phenylalanine or tryptophan. D genes are given only for firm matches. Clone sizes are given selectively: once, few, many, or a class where the clone is expanded.

CDR3 DNA	CDR3 protein	J gene	V gene	CDR3 length	D gene	clone size
TGTGCCAGCGGGCACTCTGGGGCCAACGTCCTGACTTTC	CASGHSGANVLTF	TRBJ2-6	TRBV27	13	.	.
TGCGCCAGCAGCTTGGGGCGGGGGACTAACTATGGCTACACCTTC	CASSLGRGTNYGYTF	TRBJ1-2	TRBV5-1	15	.	.
TGTGCCAGCAGTTTGGGCGGACGGGGGTGGTTCTACGAGCAGTACTTC	CASSLGGRGWFYEQYF	TRBJ2-7	TRBV27	16	.	.
TGTGCCAGTAGTGAGGGGGTAGGAGGAAACACCATATATTTT	CASSEGVGGNTIYF	TRBJ1-3	TRBV19	14	.	.
TGTGCCAGCAGCGTAGGGGGCCTAGCGGGGGGGCGAGAGACCCAGTACTTC	CASSVGGLAGGRETQYF	TRBJ2-5	TRBV9	17	TRBD2	.
TGTGCCAGCAGTTCAACAGGGGCCGTGGTTGGGGAGCAGTACTTC	CASSSTGAVVGEQYF	TRBJ2-7	TRBV27	15	TRBD1	once
TGTGCCAGCAGCCAAGGGACAGCACCCACAGATACGCAGTATTTT	CASSQGTAPTDTQYF	TRBJ2-3	TRBV4-2	15	.	.
TGTGCCAGCAGCTTAGTACGGGACAAAGGGGGTACGCAGTATTTT	CASSLVRDKGGTQYF	TRBJ2-3	TRBV11-2	15	.	.
TGTGCCAGCAGTCCCTCCTTCGACAGGGGGCCCACTAATGAAAAACTGTTTTTT	CASSPSFDRGPTNEKLFF	TRBJ1-4	TRBV27	18	TRBD1	.
TGTGCCAGCAGCCGCGGTCCGGTTATAGAGACCCAGTACTTC	CASSRGPVIETQYF	TRBJ2-5	TRBV5-6	14	.	.
TGTGCCAGCAGTTACTTACAGGGTAACTCACCCCTCCACTTT	CASSYLQGNSPLHF	TRBJ1-6	TRBV6-6	14	.	.
TGCGCCAGCAGCCGGTCACCAGGCGGCACAGATACGCAGTATTTT	CASSRSPGGTDTQYF	TRBJ2-3	TRBV4-1	15	.	.
TGTGCCAGCAGCCCTAATACTAGACAGGGTGGCGGAGAGACCCAGTACTTC	CASSPNTRQGGGETQYF	TRBJ2-5	TRBV9	17	TRBD1	.
TGTGCCAGCAGCATAGGGCCTCGGGGGGATCAGCCCCAGCATTTT	CASSIGPRGDQPQHF	TRBJ1-5	TRBV5-4	15	.	.
TGTGCTAGCGCCTCGGGTAGCGGGGGGGCCTACGAGCAGTACTTC	CASASGSGGAYEQYF	TRBJ2-7	TRBV12-5	15	TRBD2	.
TGTGCCAGCAGCCATGGCGGGGGCTACAATGAGCAGTTCTTC	CASSHGGGYNEQFF	TRBJ2-1	TRBV9	14	TRBD2	.
TGTGCCAGCAGTCTACGGGGGGTTGGGGCTAGCGAGCAGTACTTC	CASSLRGVGASEQYF	TRBJ2-7	TRBV27	15	TRBD2	once
TGTGCCAGCAGCTTGGCGCAGCGACACAATGAGCAGTTCTTC	CASSLAQRHNEQFF	TRBJ2-1	TRBV5-4	14	.	.
TGTGCCAGCTCACGTGACGGGGGGACCTACGAGCAGTACTTC	CASSRDGGTYEQYF	TRBJ2-7	TRBV18	14	TRBD2	.
TGTGCCAGCTCACAGAAGGGAGGAAATAATTCACCCCTCCACTTT	CASSQKGGNNSPLHF	TRBJ1-6	TRBV7-3	15	.	.